This paragraph reports one TCR beta chain. Its antigen is unknown. V gave up 3 bases and J gave up 4 bases; unmatched junction bases: 11. In germline, CDR1 is GTSNPN, CDR2 SVGIG (reference sequence). The CDR3 runs to 16 residues. Method: immunoSEQ multiplex PCR; TCRdb's copy keeps in-frame clones and lacks some. The data contain some 70,000 clones, 96% of them singletons. The source of the sample is a study of cytomegalovirus exposure and HLA in healthy donors. Findings and limits, study-wide: Within the approximately 130 validation repertoires, first-cohort TCR clusters tended to co-occur, according to a later analysis. In vitro work confirmed that a few CMV-associated chains recognize CMV antigens. Cytomegalovirus association was listed for roughly 160 TCR beta chains.

This clonotype originated in a man aged 18 to 29 in good health and CMV-seronegative. The chain links TRBV30 to TRBJ2-1; 8 nucleotides agree with TRBD2. Sequences were obtained from PBMCs. This chain's CDR3 is CAWRRVSGSPYNEQFF. The CDR3 DNA follows: TGTGCCTGGAGGAGAGTAAGCGGGAGTCCTTACAATGAGCAGTTCTTC. Together with reference TRBV30 and TRBJ2-1, the CDR3 gives the full variable domain: SQTIHQWPATLVQPVGSPLSLECTVEGTSNPNLYWYRQAAGRGLQLLFYSVGIGQISSEVPQNLSASRPQDRQFILSSKKLLLSDSGFYLCAWRRVSGSPYNEQFFGPGTRLTVL.